The next 10 T cell receptor beta chains were all read from a single sample in a study of cytomegalovirus exposure and HLA in healthy donors (dated by TCRdb to 2017 to 2019). Library preparation was by the immunoSEQ multiplex PCR assay. TCRdb stores this immuneACCESS table with in-frame sequences only. Part of the clones is absent; in the studies checked, under half of the shortfall reflects unresolved V genes, and no reason is known for the rest. Present in this sample are about 280,000 clones, approximately 88% of which were seen just once. The top ten hold about 0.9% of the sample. Sequencing was done on a sample of PBMCs. Source of these receptors: a woman aged 18-29 years in good health and CMV-seronegative.

The chain carries TRBV9 and TRBJ2-3, with TRBD2 identical over 8 bases. Germline assignment: CDR1 SGDLS and CDR2 YYNGEE. The J segment lost 8 bases and the V segment lost 2 bases, leaving 13 bases of the junction unmatched. The CDR3 covers 16 residues. The CDR3 nucleotides read TGTGCCAGCAGCGTTGGGCGGGAGGCACCACACGTTACGCAGTATTTT. It translates to CASSVGREAPHVTQYF.

The gene calls are TRBV5-4 and TRBJ2-7, with 8 bases aligning to TRBD2. With 4 bases clipped from V and 3 bases from J, the junction kept 9 bases outside the gene matches. The germline CDR1 and CDR2 sequences are SGHNT and YYREEE (reference sequence). This CDR3 region has 15 residues. DNA for the CDR3: TGTGCCAGCAGCCTCGGGGGGGGTTTAGACTACGAGCAGTACTTC. Its translation: CASSLGGGLDYEQYF. Full variable domain (outside the CDR3, taken from reference TRBV5-4 and TRBJ2-7): ETGVTQSPTHLIKTRGQQVTLRCSSQSGHNTVSWYQQALGQGPQFIFQYYREEENGRGNFPPRFSGLQFPNYSSELNVNALELDDSALYLCASSLGGGLDYEQYFGPGTRLTVT.

The V call is TRBV15, the J call TRBJ2-7, with D hard to call. V lost 8 bases and J lost 2, with 10 bases in between. The CDR3 consists of 12 residues. Germline V CDR1 and CDR2: LNHNV, YYDKDF (reference sequence). CDR3 protein: CATEAPTYEQYF. CDR3 sequence (DNA): TGTGCCACCGAAGCGCCTACCTACGAGCAGTACTTC.

This chain connects TRBV18 to TRBJ1-5; 7 positions match TRBD1. With 6 bases clipped from V and 5 bases from J, the junction kept 4 bases outside the gene matches. The CDR3 spans 13 residues. Germline V CDR1 and CDR2: KGHSH, LQKENI. The CDR3 bases are TGTGCCAGCTCCCCTGACAGGGATCAGCCCCAGCATTTT. Translating gives CASSPDRDQPQHF.

The chain combines TRBV27 with TRBJ2-1; 14 bases line up with TRBD2. Unmatched junction bases numbered 13, after V lost 3 bases and J lost 9 bases. The CDR3 is made up of 18 amino acids. CDR1 and CDR2 (germline): MNHEY, SMNVEV (reference sequence). Here the CDR3 DNA reads TGTGCCAGCAGTTTCGTATCAAGGGGACTAGCGGGAGTGGGTGAGCAGTTCTTC. Translated, it gives CASSFVSRGLAGVGEQFF.

This chain uses TRBV5-4 with TRBJ2-3; D gene unclear. In germline, CDR1 is SGHNT, CDR2 YYREEE (reference sequence). The germline V and J ends were trimmed by 4 bases and 7 bases, with 13 bases remaining between them. This CDR3 comprises 13 residues. CDR3 residues: CASSLPLQHTQYF. As DNA, the CDR3 is TGTGCCAGCAGCCTACCACTACAACATACGCAGTATTTT.

The chain employs TRBV13 and TRBJ2-7; the match to TRBD1 covers 12 bases. The trim removed 4 bases at V and 0 bases at J, leaving 10 bases unmatched. The germline V gene has CDR1 PRHDT and CDR2 FYEKMQ (reference sequence). CDR3 length equals 18 residues. CDR3 in amino acids: CASSSGTGGSKSSYEQYF. CDR3 coding DNA: TGTGCCAGCAGCTCAGGGACAGGGGGCTCCAAGAGCTCCTACGAGCAGTACTTC.

This chain joins TRBV9 and TRBJ2-7; D may be TRBD2 (5 bases). Trimming pared 0 bases from V and 6 bases from J, leaving 19 bases between. The germline CDR1 and CDR2 sequences are SGDLS and YYNGEE. The CDR3 sequence is 16 residues long. The chain's CDR3 is CASSVGGPPLRGEQYF. The CDR3 nucleotides are TGTGCCAGCAGCGTAGGTGGACCCCCCCTCCGGGGCGAGCAGTACTTC. Looking up the rest from reference TRBV9 and TRBJ2-7 gives the full variable domain: DSGVTQTPKHLITATGQRVTLRCSPRSGDLSVYWYQQSLDQGLQFLIQYYNGEERAKGNILERFSAQQFPDLHSELNLSSLELGDSALYFCASSVGGPPLRGEQYFGPGTRLTVT.

This clone was counted between two and nine times. This chain uses TRBV5-1 with TRBJ2-7; TRBD1 aligns across 9 bases. Looked up from germline, CDR1 is SGHRS and CDR2 is YFSETQ. V shed 6 bases, J shed 1 base, and the junction held 11 bases outside the gene matches. The CDR3 sequence is 16 residues long. The CDR3 DNA reads as TGCGCCAGCACGGATAATTGGGACAGGGCGTCCTACGAGCAGTACTTC. It translates to CASTDNWDRASYEQYF.

This sequence joins TRBV28 and TRBJ1-5; TRBD1 aligns across 8 bases. The CDR3 sequence is 15 residues long. J lost 9 bases, V lost 5 bases, and 12 bases had no gene match. Germline V gene sequence: CDR1 MDHEN, CDR2 SYDVKM. CDR3 DNA sequence: TGTGCCAGCAGTCTACCGGGACAGGTAATCGGGCCCCAGCATTTT. Amino acid sequence: CASSLPGQVIGPQHF.